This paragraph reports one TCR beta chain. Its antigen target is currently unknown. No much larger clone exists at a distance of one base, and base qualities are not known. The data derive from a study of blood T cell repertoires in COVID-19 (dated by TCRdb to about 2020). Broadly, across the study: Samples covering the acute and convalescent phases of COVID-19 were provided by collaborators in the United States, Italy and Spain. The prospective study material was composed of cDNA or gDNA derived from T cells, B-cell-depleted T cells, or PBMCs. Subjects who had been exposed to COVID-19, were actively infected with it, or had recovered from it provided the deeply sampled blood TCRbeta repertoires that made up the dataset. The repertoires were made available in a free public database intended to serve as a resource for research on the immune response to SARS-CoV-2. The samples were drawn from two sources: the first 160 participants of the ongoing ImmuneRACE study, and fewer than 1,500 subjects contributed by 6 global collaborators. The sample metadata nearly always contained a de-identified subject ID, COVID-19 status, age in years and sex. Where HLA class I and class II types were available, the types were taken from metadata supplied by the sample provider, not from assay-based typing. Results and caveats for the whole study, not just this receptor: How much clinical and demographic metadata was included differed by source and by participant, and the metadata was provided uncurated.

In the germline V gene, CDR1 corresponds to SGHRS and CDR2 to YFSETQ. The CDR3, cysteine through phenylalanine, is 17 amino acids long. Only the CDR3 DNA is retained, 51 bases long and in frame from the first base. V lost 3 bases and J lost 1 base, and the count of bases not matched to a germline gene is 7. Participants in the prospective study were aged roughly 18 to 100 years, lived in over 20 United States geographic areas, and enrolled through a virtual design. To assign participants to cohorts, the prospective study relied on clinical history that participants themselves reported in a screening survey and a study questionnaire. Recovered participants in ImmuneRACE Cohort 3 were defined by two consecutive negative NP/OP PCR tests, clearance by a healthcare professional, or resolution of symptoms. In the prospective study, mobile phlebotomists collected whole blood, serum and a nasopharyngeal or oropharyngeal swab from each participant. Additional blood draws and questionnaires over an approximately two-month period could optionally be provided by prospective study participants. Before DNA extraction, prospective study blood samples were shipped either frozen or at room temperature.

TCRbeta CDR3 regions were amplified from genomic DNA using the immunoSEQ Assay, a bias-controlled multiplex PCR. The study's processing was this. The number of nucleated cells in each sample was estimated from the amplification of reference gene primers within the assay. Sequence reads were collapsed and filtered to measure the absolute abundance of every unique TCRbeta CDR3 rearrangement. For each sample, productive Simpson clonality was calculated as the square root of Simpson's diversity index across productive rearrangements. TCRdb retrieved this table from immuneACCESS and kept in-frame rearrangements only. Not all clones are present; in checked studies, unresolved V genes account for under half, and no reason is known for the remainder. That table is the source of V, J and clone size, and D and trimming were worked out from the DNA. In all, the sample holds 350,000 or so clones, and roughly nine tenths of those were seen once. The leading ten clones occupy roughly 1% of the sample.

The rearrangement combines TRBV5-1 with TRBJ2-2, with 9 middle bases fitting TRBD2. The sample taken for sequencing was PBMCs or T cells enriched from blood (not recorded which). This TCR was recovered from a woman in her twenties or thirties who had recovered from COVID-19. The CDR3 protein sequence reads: CASSWLGSGGNTGELFF. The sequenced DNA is TGCGCCAGCAGCTGGCTTGGTAGCGGGGGGAACACCGGGGAGCTGTTTTTT. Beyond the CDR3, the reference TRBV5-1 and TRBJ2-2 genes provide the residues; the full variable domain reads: KAGVTQTPRYLIKTRGQQVTLSCSPISGHRSVSWYQQTPGQGLQFLFEYFSETQRNKGNFPGRFSGRQFSNSRSEMNVSTLELGDSALYLCASSWLGSGGNTGELFFGEGSRLTVL.